The 21 T cell receptor beta chains reported below all come from one sample, sequenced in a study of blood T cell repertoires in COVID-19. Here immunoSEQ multiplex PCR was the method, and the copy in TCRdb shows in-frame clones only, minus some. Of about 180,000 clones listed, approximately 86% are singletons. Sample: peripheral blood. The receptor set was obtained from a middle-aged man with active or convalescent COVID-19.

This clone was recorded once. The rearrangement joins TRBV13 to TRBJ2-5; a weak D match, TRBD2 (6 bases). CDR3 length: 15 residues. Germline V lookup: CDR1 PRHDT, CDR2 FYEKMQ (reference sequence). Trimming left V 3 bases short and J 3 bases short, with 14 bases between. The CDR3 loop is CASSFGSAGKETQYF. Written as DNA, the CDR3 is TGTGCCAGCAGCTTTGGGTCGGCGGGAAAAGAGACCCAGTACTTC.

The J gene is TRBJ2-1, the V gene TRBV6-2 or TRBV6-3; 11 bases are shared with TRBD2. Looked up from germline, CDR1 is MNHEY and CDR2 is SVGEGT. Losses at the gene ends were 6 bases for V and 5 bases for J; bases not matched to a gene: 12. The CDR3 consists of 17 residues. CDR3 sequence reads: CASSPSTSGSGDNEQFF. In DNA, the CDR3 is TGTGCCAGCAGCCCCTCCACTAGCGGGAGTGGGGACAATGAGCAGTTCTTC.

The chain is built from TRBV18 and TRBJ1-1; TRBD1 might be the D (6 bases). V was cut by 3 bases and J by 1 base, with 15 bases left in between. Germline V lookup: CDR1 KGHSH, CDR2 LQKENI. The CDR3 has 16 residues. The CDR3 sequence is CASSPLTQGTNTEAFF. DNA of the CDR3: TGTGCCAGCTCACCCCTAACCCAGGGGACGAACACTGAAGCTTTCTTT.

This chain links TRBV7-3 with TRBJ2-2; no firm D call. Per the germline V gene, CDR1 is SGHTA and CDR2 is FQGTGA. The CDR3 sequence is 14 residues long. The V end was cut by 1 base, the J end by 4 bases, with 7 bases between. The CDR3, as DNA: TGTGCCAGCAGCTTAAATTGGCTCACCGGGGAGCTGTTTTTT. Translating it yields CASSLNWLTGELFF. Filled out from reference TRBV7-3 and TRBJ2-2, the complete variable domain reads GAGVSQTPSNKVTEKGKYVELRCDPISGHTALYWYRQSLGQGPEFLIYFQGTGAADDSGLPNDRFFAVRPEGSVSTLKIQRTERGDSAVYLCASSLNWLTGELFFGEGSRLTVL.

The chain couples TRBV19 to TRBJ1-3; 7 nucleotides match TRBD1. The CDR3 totals 16 residues. Germline trimming cut 6 bases from V and 0 bases from J; bases unmatched to any gene: 8. Germline V lookup: CDR1 LNHDA, CDR2 SQIVND (reference sequence). For the CDR3, the DNA is TGTGCCAGTAGATCCCTGGGACAGACCTCTGGAAACACCATATATTTT. Its protein is CASRSLGQTSGNTIYF. Full variable domain (remainder filled in from reference TRBV19 and TRBJ1-3): DGGITQSPKYLFRKEGQNVTLSCEQNLNHDAMYWYRQDPGQGLRLIYYSQIVNDFQKGDIAEGYSVSREKKESFPLTVTSAQKNPTAFYLCASRSLGQTSGNTIYFGEGSWLTVV.

The chain carries TRBV22-1 and TRBJ1-1. TRBV22-1 is described as a pseudogene. This CDR3 region has 11 residues. For the CDR3, the DNA is TGTCCTGGGACCCCGGGGACTGAAGCTTTCTTT. It specifies CPGTPGTEAFF.

The chain's CDR3 is CASMGSFSNQPQHF. The CDR3, as DNA: TGTGCCAGTATGGGGAGTTTTAGCAATCAGCCCCAGCATTTT. This rearrangement joins TRBV19 to TRBJ1-5; unclear D gene. V lost 7 bases and J 0 bases, leaving 10 bases between the germline ends. Germline loops: CDR1 LNHDA, CDR2 SQIVND (reference sequence). This CDR3 has 14 residues.

The V gene is TRBV28, the J gene TRBJ2-7; D remains ambiguous. The ends were cut back, 8 bases at V and 7 bases at J, with 24 bases in the middle. Per the germline V gene, CDR1 is MDHEN and CDR2 is SYDVKM. This CDR3 comprises 15 residues. The CDR3 nucleotides read TGTGCCAGCCTTCCCCCAGTTTCTGAGGCGGAGGAGCAGTACTTC. Its protein product is CASLPPVSEAEEQYF.

The rearrangement uses TRBV18 and TRBJ1-2; possible D gene TRBD1, 5 bases. Trimming left V 0 bases short and J 6 bases short, with 8 bases between. CDR1 KGHSH and CDR2 LQKENI come from the germline V gene. This CDR3 comprises 13 residues. The chain's CDR3 is CASSPPLGDGYTF. DNA of the CDR3: TGTGCCAGCTCACCACCTCTAGGGGATGGCTACACCTTC.

The CDR3 sequence: CASSVYRGETQYF. The DNA of the CDR3 is TGCGCCAGCAGTGTTTACAGGGGAGAGACCCAGTACTTC. The gene calls are TRBV10-2 and TRBJ2-5; 7 nucleotides match TRBD1. Unmatched junction bases numbered 3, after V lost 4 bases and J lost 4 bases. Germline CDR1 and CDR2: WSHSY and SAAADI. The CDR3 consists of 13 residues.

The chain employs TRBV3-1 (or the pseudogene TRBV3-2) and TRBJ1-2, with 9 bases identical to TRBD1. V gave up 4 bases and J gave up 7 bases; unmatched junction bases: 16. CDR1 and CDR2 from the germline V gene are LGHDT and YNNKEL (reference sequence). The CDR3 covers 17 residues. The CDR3 here is CASSRGTGFSQGSGYTF. CDR3 DNA sequence: TGTGCCAGCAGCCGCGGGACAGGGTTTTCGCAGGGCTCTGGCTACACCTTC.

This chain uses TRBV6-4 with TRBJ2-2; D is perhaps TRBD1 (6 bases). CDR3 length equals 14 residues. Germline V gene sequence: CDR1 MRHNA, CDR2 SNTAGT. The germline V and J ends were trimmed by 3 bases and 3 bases, with 8 bases remaining between them. CDR3: CASSDWTDTGELFF. The CDR3 DNA reads as TGTGCCAGCAGTGATTGGACAGACACCGGGGAGCTGTTTTTT.

This chain uses TRBV18 with TRBJ2-4; tentative D call: TRBD1 (6 bases). Germline CDR1 and CDR2: KGHSH and LQKENI. V lost 2 bases, J lost 0 bases, and 11 bases lay in between. The CDR3 contains 16 residues. The CDR3 DNA follows: TGTGCCAGCTCACCAGGACAGCGACTAGCCAAAAACATTCAGTACTTC. It codes for CASSPGQRLAKNIQYF.

J is TRBJ1-5 and V is TRBV15, with D maybe TRBD1 (5 bases). Trimming stripped 8 bases from V and 3 bases from J, with 11 bases between. CDR3 length equals 13 residues. The V gene's germline CDR1 is LNHNV and CDR2 YYDKDF (reference sequence). CDR3: CATGGGNNQPQHF. The CDR3 DNA sequence: TGTGCCACCGGTGGGGGGAACAATCAGCCCCAGCATTTT.

This clone has a handful of counts. This chain links TRBV7-9 with TRBJ1-4; 9 bases match TRBD1. The CDR3 runs to 15 residues. Germline V gene lookup returns CDR1 SEHNR and CDR2 FQNEAQ (reference sequence). Trimming removed 8 bases from V and 8 bases from J; junction bases left unmatched: 12. CDR3 in DNA: TGTGCCAGCGCGACCCCGGGACAGGGATGGGAAAAACTGTTTTTT. The encoded protein is CASATPGQGWEKLFF.

The CDR3 protein is CARLAGGTGELFF. The CDR3 bases are TGTGCCAGGCTAGCGGGAGGGACCGGGGAGCTGTTTTTT. This chain links TRBV3-1 (or the pseudogene TRBV3-2) with TRBJ2-2; TRBD2 matches 12 bases. CDR1 is LGHDT, CDR2 YNNKEL, per germline (reference sequence). The CDR3 contains 13 residues. V shed 9 bases and J 5 bases; nucleotides not matched to a gene: 1.

The chain links TRBV7-9 to TRBJ1-1; D might be TRBD1 (6 bases). Germline CDR1 is SEHNR and CDR2 is FQNEAQ (reference sequence). The CDR3 has 12 amino acids. Trimming left V 1 base short and J 11 bases short, with 11 bases between. Here the CDR3 reads CASSLEQGEAFF. DNA for the CDR3: TGTGCCAGCAGCTTAGAACAGGGTGAGGCTTTCTTT.

This chain connects TRBV2 to TRBJ1-1, with D tentatively TRBD1 (6 bases). The germline CDR1 and CDR2 sequences are SNHLY and FYNNEI. The V gene lost 6 bases and the J gene lost 11 bases, with 13 bases spanning the gap. The CDR3 contains 11 residues. The CDR3 DNA sequence: TGTGCCAGCAGCCCCGACAGGTCCGCTTTCTTT. Translated, it gives CASSPDRSAFF.

The chain employs TRBV30 and TRBJ2-7; D call uncertain. Germline loops: CDR1 GTSNPN, CDR2 SVGIG (reference sequence). Trimming pared 0 bases from V and 0 bases from J, leaving 6 bases between. The CDR3 loop spans 13 amino acids. The CDR3 is CAWSVADSYEQYF. In DNA, the CDR3 is TGTGCCTGGAGTGTGGCGGACTCCTACGAGCAGTACTTC. Full variable domain (outside the CDR3, taken from reference TRBV30 and TRBJ2-7): SQTIHQWPATLVQPVGSPLSLECTVEGTSNPNLYWYRQAAGRGLQLLFYSVGIGQISSEVPQNLSASRPQDRQFILSSKKLLLSDSGFYLCAWSVADSYEQYFGPGTRLTVT.

The genes are TRBV15 and TRBJ1-6; D gene ambiguous. V was clipped by 4 bases and J by 8 bases, with 6 bases between them. CDR3 length: 12 amino acids. Germline V gene lookup returns CDR1 LNHNV and CDR2 YYDKDF (reference sequence). CDR3 sequence reads: CATSTVDSPLHF. The CDR3 DNA sequence: TGTGCCACCAGCACGGTGGATTCACCCCTCCACTTT.

A single count supports this clone. This chain links TRBV7-9 with TRBJ1-2; D remains ambiguous. Trimming took off 1 base at V and 4 bases at J, with 10 bases between the two ends. The CDR3 contains 14 residues. Germline V gene lookup returns CDR1 SEHNR and CDR2 FQNEAQ (reference sequence). This CDR3 reads CASSLVQIGYGYTF. The CDR3 DNA reads TGTGCCAGCAGCTTAGTACAAATTGGCTATGGCTACACCTTC. Using reference TRBV7-9 and TRBJ1-2 for the parts outside the CDR3, the full variable domain is DTGVSQNPRHKITKRGQNVTFRCDPISEHNRLYWYRQTLGQGPEFLTYFQNEAQLEKSRLLSDRFSAERPKGSFSTLEIQRTEQGDSAMYLCASSLVQIGYGYTFGSGTRLTVV.